This TCR beta chain derives from a study of identical twins. General study points: The analysis was cross-sectional rather than longitudinal within donors. Within beta out-of-frame sequences, the excess sharing observed between twins was weaker.

TCRdb itself ran the 5' RACE reads through MiXCR, one entry per CDR3 protein. The top ten hold roughly 0.46% of the sample, which has around 550,000 distinct CDR3 sequences, roughly 15% seen once. For this clonotype: Its antigen is not known.

The CDR3 has 13 residues. CDR1 KGHDR and CDR2 SFDVKD come from the germline V gene. Unmatched junction bases numbered 4, after V lost 3 bases and J lost 8 bases. These data also formed part of another study, on yellow fever vaccine responses in identical twins.

Sequenced sample: CD4+ T cells sorted from blood. This chain joins TRBV24-1 and TRBJ1-2, with 8 bases aligning to TRBD1. The sequence derives from a woman aged 18-29 years in good health. The CDR3 DNA reads TGTGCCACCAGTGATCAGGGGGCGCGGGGCTACACCTTC. It translates to CATSDQGARGYTF.